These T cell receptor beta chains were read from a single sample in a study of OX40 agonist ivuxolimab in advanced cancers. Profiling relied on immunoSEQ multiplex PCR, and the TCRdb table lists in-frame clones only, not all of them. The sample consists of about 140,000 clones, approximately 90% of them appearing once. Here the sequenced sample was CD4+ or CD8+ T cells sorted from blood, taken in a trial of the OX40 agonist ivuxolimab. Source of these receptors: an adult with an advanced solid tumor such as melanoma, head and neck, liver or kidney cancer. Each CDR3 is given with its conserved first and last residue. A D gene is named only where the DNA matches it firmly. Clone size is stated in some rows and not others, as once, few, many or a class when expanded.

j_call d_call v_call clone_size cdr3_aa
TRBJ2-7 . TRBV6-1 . CASSASGGYEQYF
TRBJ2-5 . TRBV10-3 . CAISESGVETQYF
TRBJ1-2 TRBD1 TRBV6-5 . CASSYRDRGDYGYTF
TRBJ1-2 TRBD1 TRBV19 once CASRTFQGDGYGYTF
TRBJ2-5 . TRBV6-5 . CASSPPGRQETQYF
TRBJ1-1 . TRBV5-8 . CASTLSTAAIEAFF
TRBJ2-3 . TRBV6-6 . CASILEGARTDTQYF
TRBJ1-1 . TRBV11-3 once CASSTATEAFF
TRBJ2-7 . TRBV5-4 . CASSLLGGAGGEYEQYF
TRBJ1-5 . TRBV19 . CASSIGWEVQPQHF
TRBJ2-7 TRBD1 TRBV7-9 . CASSYGQGVSYEQYF
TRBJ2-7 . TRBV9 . CASSPKGSPYEQYF
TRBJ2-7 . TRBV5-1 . CASSLNYGVYEQYF
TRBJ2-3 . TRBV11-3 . CASSSREGQGTDTQYF
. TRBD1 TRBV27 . CASSFLGQVGAYEQYF
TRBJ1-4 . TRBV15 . CATSWGQGATNEKLFF
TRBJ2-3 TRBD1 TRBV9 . CASSTRGQGGTDTQYF
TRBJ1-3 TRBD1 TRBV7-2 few CASSLADRPISGNTIYF
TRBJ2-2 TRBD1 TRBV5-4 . CASSTGTGGTTGELFF
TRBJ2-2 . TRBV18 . CASSPRPVNTGELFF
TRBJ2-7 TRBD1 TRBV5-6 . CASSRTGQGGYEQYF
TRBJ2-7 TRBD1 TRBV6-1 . CASGETGSGAYEQYF
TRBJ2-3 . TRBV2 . CASADVAADTQYF
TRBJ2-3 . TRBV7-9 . CASSLAEQGYTDTQYF
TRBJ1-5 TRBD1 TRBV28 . CASSLLGTGNQPQHF
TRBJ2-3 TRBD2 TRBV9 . CASSRSPGGPTDTQYF
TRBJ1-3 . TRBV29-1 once CSVEERRQLSGNTIYF
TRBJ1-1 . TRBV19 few CASSILASATEAFF
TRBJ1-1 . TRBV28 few CASSLLGYPPNTEAFF
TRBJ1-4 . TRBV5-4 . CASSLGAAGSGGEKLFF
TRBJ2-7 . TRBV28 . CASSGRQGLRYF
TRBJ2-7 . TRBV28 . CASSPGGSSYEQYF
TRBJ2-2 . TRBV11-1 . CASSFYTGELFF
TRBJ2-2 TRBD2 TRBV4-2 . CASSPSRLHSGRGNTGELFF
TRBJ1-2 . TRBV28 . CASSPGGSVYGYTF
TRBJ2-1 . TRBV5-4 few CASSLEQGSDEQFF
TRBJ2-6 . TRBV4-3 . CASSQDPPSSGANVLTF
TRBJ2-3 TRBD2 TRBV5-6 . CASSLGVLSGSGTDTQYF
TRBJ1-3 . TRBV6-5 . CATTGGSGNTIYF
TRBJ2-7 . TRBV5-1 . CASSSGDTSSYEQYF
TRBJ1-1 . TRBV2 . CASSDSFGGLNTEAFF
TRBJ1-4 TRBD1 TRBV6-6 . CASSYLGTGNEKLFF
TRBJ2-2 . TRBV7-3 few CASSLNHLNTGELFF
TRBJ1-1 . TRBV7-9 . CASSLDWGEAFF
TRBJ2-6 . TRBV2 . CAGTTSSGANVLTF
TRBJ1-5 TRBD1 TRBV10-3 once CAISEGQGGNQPQHF
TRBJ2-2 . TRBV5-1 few CASSFTIEGELFF
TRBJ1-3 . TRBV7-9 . CASRRGTNTIYF
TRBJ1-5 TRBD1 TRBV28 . CASSLRRQGTQPQHF
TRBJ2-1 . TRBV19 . CASSDRNYNEQFF
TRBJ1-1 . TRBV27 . CASSFGGNTEAFF